This passage covers 28 T cell receptor beta chains from one sample sequenced in a study of post-analysis software for immune sequencing data. TCR beta cDNA libraries included unique molecular identifiers. MiXCR was run by TCRdb on the PCR reads, yielding one entry per CDR3 protein. In the table there are around 150,000 distinct CDR3 sequences, about 34% of which are singletons. This material consisted of blood, taken after autologous hematopoietic stem cell transplantation. Receptors were obtained from a girl between 10 and 17 years old with multiple sclerosis.

This clonotype was seen only a few times. V usage is TRBV6-5 and J usage is TRBJ2-7, with D hard to call. V was trimmed by 6 bases and J by 0 bases, leaving 15 bases between them. The CDR3 runs to 15 residues. In germline, CDR1 is MNHEY, CDR2 SVGAGI. The CDR3 nucleotides are TGTGCCAGCAGCAAAAGCGTCCAAGGCTCCTACGAGCAGTACTTC. It yields the protein CASSKSVQGSYEQYF.

The chain is built from TRBV2 and TRBJ1-1; the match to TRBD1 covers 8 bases. Germline CDR1 and CDR2: SNHLY and FYNNEI. After removal of 6 bases from V and 3 bases from J, the junction contained 15 bases not matched to a gene. This CDR3 comprises 17 residues. CDR3 nucleotide sequence: TGTGCCAGCAGCACTACAGGGGGAAATGGGATGGACACTGAAGCTTTCTTT. Residues: CASSTTGGNGMDTEAFF.

CDR3 sequence reads: CASSLGPGGETQYF. The CDR3 nucleotides are TGCGCCAGCAGCTTGGGTCCAGGGGGCGAGACCCAGTACTTC. The chain uses TRBV5-1 and TRBJ2-7; 8 bases line up with TRBD1. With the DNA end fitting TRBJ2-5 better, the J assignment may be wrong. This CDR3 is built from 14 residues. Germline V gene lookup returns CDR1 SGHRS and CDR2 YFSETQ.

The chain carries TRBV7-9 and TRBJ1-1, with D uncertain. Trimming cost V 6 bases and J 2 bases, with 7 bases left between them. Germline CDR1 and CDR2: SEHNR and FQNEAQ (reference sequence). This CDR3 contains 12 residues. The CDR3 DNA follows: TGTGCCAGCAGTCCGCTCAACACTGAAGCTTTCTTT. This encodes CASSPLNTEAFF.

With regard to this clonotype: A read error may produce the germline difference seen at one junction end. The chain uses TRBV7-9 and TRBJ2-7, with D tentatively TRBD2 (8 bases). The CDR3 length is 15 residues. Germline V CDR1 and CDR2: SEHNR, FQNEAQ (reference sequence). CDR3 sequence (DNA): TGTGCCAGCAACTTAGCGGGACAGAGCTCCTACGAGCAGTACTTC. The encoded protein is CASNLAGQSSYEQYF.

This rearrangement joins TRBV12-3 or TRBV12-4 to TRBJ2-1; TRBD2 agrees at 12 bases. The CDR3 length is 15 residues. Germline trimming cut 2 bases from V and 9 bases from J; bases unmatched to any gene: 5. The CDR3 nucleotides read TGTGCCAGCAGTTTACTAGCGGGAGGGCCAGGTGAGCAGTTCTTC. It encodes CASSLLAGGPGEQFF.

The chain couples TRBV6-2 or TRBV6-3 to TRBJ1-2; D ambiguous. The CDR3 runs to 16 residues. The germline V and J ends were trimmed by 0 bases and 0 bases, with 11 bases remaining between them. CDR1 and CDR2 (germline): MNHEY, SVGEGT. The CDR3 here is CASSYSLDGSNYGYTF. The CDR3 DNA follows: TGTGCCAGCAGTTACTCCCTTGACGGATCTAACTATGGCTACACCTTC.

The V gene is TRBV29-1, the J gene TRBJ2-5; D not certain. This CDR3 is built from 13 residues. Per the germline V gene, CDR1 is SQVTM and CDR2 is ANQGSEA. Trimming shortened V by 1 base and J by 6 bases, and 12 bases separated the two germline ends. In DNA form, the CDR3 reads TGCAGCGTTGAAGCCCACGGTGGGAAGACCCAGTACTTC. It specifies CSVEAHGGKTQYF.

The gene calls are TRBV28 and TRBJ2-3, with 12 bases matching TRBD1. The CDR3 totals 15 residues. Trimming at V came to 4 bases and at J to 5 bases, leaving 4 bases not matched to a gene. The germline V gene has CDR1 MDHEN and CDR2 SYDVKM. The CDR3 spells CASSSGQGAKDTQYF. The CDR3 DNA sequence: TGTGCCAGCAGTTCGGGACAGGGGGCAAAAGATACGCAGTATTTT.

This clonotype has a single count. The chain recombines TRBV20-1 with TRBJ2-4, with D perhaps TRBD1 or TRBD2 (5 bases each). The length of the CDR3 is 13 residues. V was trimmed by 3 bases and J by 1 base, leaving 7 bases between them. The germline V gene encodes CDR1 DFQATT and CDR2 SNEGSKA (reference sequence). As DNA, the CDR3 is TGCAGTGCTAGCGGGACCGCCAAAAACATTCAGTACTTC. Its protein is CSASGTAKNIQYF.

The chain uses TRBV14 and TRBJ2-5; D is unclear. Germline V gene lookup returns CDR1 SGHDN and CDR2 FVKESK. The CDR3 extends over 15 amino acids. With 0 bases removed from V and 4 bases from J, the gap between germline ends came to 12 bases. Here the CDR3 DNA reads TGTGCCAGCAGCCAAGAAGGCATATTGGGAGAGACCCAGTACTTC. The encoded protein is CASSQEGILGETQYF.

The V gene is TRBV9, the J gene TRBJ1-1; D might be TRBD1 (5 bases). V shed 4 bases and J shed 8 bases, with 12 bases lying between them. The CDR3 contains 12 residues. CDR1 is SGDLS, CDR2 YYNGEE, per germline. CDR3 DNA sequence: TGTGCCAGCAGCTCTGACAGTTCGGAAGCTTTCTTT. Translated, it gives CASSSDSSEAFF.

This clonotype was picked up a small number of times. This chain uses TRBV6-6 with TRBJ2-5; D ambiguous. The germline V gene has CDR1 MNHNY and CDR2 SVGAGI (reference sequence). This CDR3 has 14 residues. The V end lost 6 bases, the J end lost 0 bases, and 11 bases lay between the germline ends. The CDR3 spells CASSRPAYQETQYF. The DNA of the CDR3 is TGTGCCAGCAGCCGGCCCGCATACCAAGAGACCCAGTACTTC.

The gene calls are TRBV5-1 and TRBJ2-7; TRBD2 might be the D (5 bases). CDR1 is SGHRS and CDR2 is YFSETQ in the germline V gene. The CDR3 loop spans 14 amino acids. Trimming left V 5 bases short and J 0 bases short, with 12 bases between. Written as DNA, the CDR3 is TGCGCCAGCAGGATGGCGGGCAGCTCCTACGAGCAGTACTTC. This gives the protein CASRMAGSSYEQYF.

The CDR3 spells CASTSPGYGYTF. CDR3 nucleotides: TGTGCCAGCACCTCGCCCGGGTATGGCTACACCTTC. The J gene is TRBJ1-2, the V gene TRBV5-6, with unresolved D. Germline V lookup: CDR1 SGHDT, CDR2 YYEEEE. The CDR3 consists of 12 residues. V was clipped by 6 bases and J by 5 bases, with 11 bases between them.

This chain links TRBV25-1 with TRBJ1-6; D is unresolved. The CDR3 length is 14 residues. V was shortened by 5 bases and J by 7 bases, with 12 bases between the two germline ends. Germline V gene lookup returns CDR1 MGHDK and CDR2 SYGVNS. CDR3 in amino acids: CASSRLGWNSPLHF. As DNA, the CDR3 is TGTGCCAGCAGTCGACTGGGGTGGAATTCACCCCTCCACTTT.

This clonotype turned up a few times. The chain couples TRBV7-2 to TRBJ1-1, with 7 bases fitting TRBD1. Trimming at V came to 3 bases and at J to 2 bases, leaving 9 bases not matched to a gene. From germline, CDR1 is SGHTA and CDR2 FQGNSA. The CDR3 is made up of 16 amino acids. In DNA, the CDR3 is TGTGCCAGCAGCTTTTCGACAGGGAGGAGAAACACTGAAGCTTTCTTT. Encoded protein: CASSFSTGRRNTEAFF.

The V call is TRBV20-1, the J call TRBJ2-7; 11 positions match TRBD1. The CDR3 consists of 13 residues. V was pared by 6 bases and J by 4 bases, with 5 bases of the junction left unmatched. Germline V gene sequence: CDR1 DFQATT, CDR2 SNEGSKA (reference sequence). CDR3 in amino acids: CSATGTGGYEQYF. In DNA form, the CDR3 reads TGCAGTGCGACCGGGACAGGGGGATACGAGCAGTACTTC.

The chain has TRBV7-8 and TRBJ1-2; D not certain. With 1 base removed from V and 1 base from J, the gap between germline ends came to 13 bases. Germline V gene sequence: CDR1 SGHVS, CDR2 FQNEAQ. The CDR3 runs to 16 residues. The CDR3 here is CASSLVGFGINYGYTF. In DNA, the CDR3 is TGTGCCAGCAGCTTAGTAGGGTTCGGGATTAACTATGGCTACACCTTC.

The genes are TRBV20-1 and TRBJ2-1; 11 nucleotides line up with TRBD1. The CDR3 loop spans 16 amino acids. V lost 0 bases and J lost 4; bases outside the gene matches: 5. Germline CDR1 DFQATT, CDR2 SNEGSKA (reference sequence). The CDR3 DNA reads TGCAGTGCTAGAGATCCGGACAGGGGGCCATACAATGAGCAGTTCTTC. It codes for CSARDPDRGPYNEQFF.

This chain links TRBV7-2 with TRBJ2-5; 8 nucleotides line up with TRBD1. Gene TRBJ2-7 matches the end of the DNA better, so the J call may be wrong. The germline V gene has CDR1 SGHTA and CDR2 FQGNSA. The CDR3 sequence is 14 residues long. The CDR3 DNA reads as TGTGCCAGCAGCTTAAACAGGGGGATCCACGAGCAGTACTTC. Translation: CASSLNRGIHEQYF.

In this sample, this clonotype turned up once. The rearrangement links TRBV7-2 to TRBJ1-2; 7 nucleotides align to TRBD1. Germline lookup yields CDR1 SGHTA and CDR2 FQGNSA. The junction had 10 bases not matched to a gene; V was cut back by 4 bases and J by 5 bases. The CDR3 is made up of 15 amino acids. CDR3 DNA: TGTGCCAGCAGCTCACGAGGGGGCGCCAGTTATGGCTACACCTTC. Translated, it gives CASSSRGGASYGYTF.

The chain links TRBV11-2 to TRBJ2-7; D call uncertain. The ends were cut back, 8 bases at V and 0 bases at J, with 14 bases in the middle. Germline CDR1 is SGHAT and CDR2 is FQNNGV. This CDR3 is built from 14 residues. DNA for the CDR3: TGTGCCAGCGGGAAGAAGACAAACTCCTACGAGCAGTACTTC. This encodes CASGKKTNSYEQYF.

This clonotype turned up a few times. CDR3 DNA sequence: TGCAGCGTAAGAGGTCAGGGTCGCGAGCAGTACTTC. Protein sequence: CSVRGQGREQYF. The V and J genes are TRBV29-1 and TRBJ2-7; perhaps TRBD1 as D (5 bases). The CDR3 runs 12 residues. From germline, CDR1 is SQVTM and CDR2 ANQGSEA. V was clipped by 6 bases and J by 6 bases, with 15 bases between them.

The rearrangement joins TRBV7-2 to TRBJ2-3; TRBD2 aligns across 15 bases. The CDR3 contains 16 residues. J was trimmed by 7 bases and V by 5 bases; bases with no gene match: 7. Germline V lookup: CDR1 SGHTA, CDR2 FQGNSA. CDR3 sequence (DNA): TGTGCCAGCAGCCTCGGGACTAGCGGGGGGAGTAATACGCAGTATTTT. It codes for CASSLGTSGGSNTQYF.

The chain combines TRBV20-1 with TRBJ2-1; TRBD1 aligns across 7 bases. CDR3 size: 14 residues. Germline CDR1 DFQATT, CDR2 SNEGSKA (reference sequence). V shed 6 bases and J 1 base; nucleotides not matched to a gene: 6. CDR3: CSAAGQVSYNEQFF. DNA of the CDR3: TGCAGTGCAGCTGGACAGGTTTCCTACAATGAGCAGTTCTTC.

This rearrangement joins TRBV15 to TRBJ1-5, with 7 bases aligning to TRBD1. The V gene end was trimmed by 6 bases and the J gene end by 3 bases; junction bases not matched to a gene: 8. From germline, CDR1 is LNHNV and CDR2 YYDKDF (reference sequence). The CDR3 has 15 amino acids. The CDR3 spells CATRQGDFINQPQHF. The CDR3 nucleotides are TGTGCCACCAGGCAGGGGGATTTTATCAATCAGCCCCAGCATTTT.

This clonotype was detected only a few times. The chain joins TRBV24-1 to TRBJ2-7; no reliable D call. Trimming removed 4 bases at V and 3 bases at J, with 3 bases between. The CDR3 has 11 amino acids. Looked up from germline, CDR1 is KGHDR and CDR2 is SFDVKD. The CDR3 here is CATSDRYEQYF. CDR3 DNA sequence: TGTGCCACCAGTGACCGCTACGAGCAGTACTTC.